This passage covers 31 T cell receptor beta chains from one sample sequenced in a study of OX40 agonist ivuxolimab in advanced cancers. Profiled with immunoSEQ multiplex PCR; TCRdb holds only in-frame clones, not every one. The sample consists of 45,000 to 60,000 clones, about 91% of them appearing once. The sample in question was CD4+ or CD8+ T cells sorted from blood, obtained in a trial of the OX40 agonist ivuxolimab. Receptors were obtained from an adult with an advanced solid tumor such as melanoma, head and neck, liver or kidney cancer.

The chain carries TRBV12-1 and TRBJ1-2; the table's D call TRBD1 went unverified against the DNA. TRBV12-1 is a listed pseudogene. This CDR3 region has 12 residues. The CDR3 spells CASSRGQNGYTF. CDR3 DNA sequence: TGTGCCAGCAGCCGGGGACAAAATGGCTACACCTTC.

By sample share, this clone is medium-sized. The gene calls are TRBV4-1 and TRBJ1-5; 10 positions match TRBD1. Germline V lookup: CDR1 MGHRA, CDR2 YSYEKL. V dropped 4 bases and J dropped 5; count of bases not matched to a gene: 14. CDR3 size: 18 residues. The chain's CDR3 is CASSRYGGGTGDDQPQHF. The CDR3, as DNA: TGCGCCAGCAGCCGCTACGGAGGGGGGACAGGGGACGATCAGCCCCAGCATTTT.

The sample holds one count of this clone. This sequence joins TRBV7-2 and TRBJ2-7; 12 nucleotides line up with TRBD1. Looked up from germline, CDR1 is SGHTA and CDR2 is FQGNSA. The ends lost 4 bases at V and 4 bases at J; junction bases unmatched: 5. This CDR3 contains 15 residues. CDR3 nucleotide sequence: TGTGCCAGCAGCTGGGGACAGGGGGCGCTTTACGAGCAGTACTTC. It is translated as CASSWGQGALYEQYF.

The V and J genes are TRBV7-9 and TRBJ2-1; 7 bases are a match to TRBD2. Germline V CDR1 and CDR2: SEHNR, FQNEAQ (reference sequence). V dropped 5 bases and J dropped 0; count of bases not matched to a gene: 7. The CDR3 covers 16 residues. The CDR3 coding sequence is TGTGCCAGCAGCCCAGCAAGGACTAGCTCCTACAATGAGCAGTTCTTC. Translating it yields CASSPARTSSYNEQFF.

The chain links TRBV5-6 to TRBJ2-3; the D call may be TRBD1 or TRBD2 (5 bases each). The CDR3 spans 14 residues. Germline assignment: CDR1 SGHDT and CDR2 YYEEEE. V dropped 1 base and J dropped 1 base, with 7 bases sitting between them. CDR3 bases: TGTGCCAGCAGCTTGACGGGGCGCACAGATACGCAGTATTTT. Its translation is CASSLTGRTDTQYF.

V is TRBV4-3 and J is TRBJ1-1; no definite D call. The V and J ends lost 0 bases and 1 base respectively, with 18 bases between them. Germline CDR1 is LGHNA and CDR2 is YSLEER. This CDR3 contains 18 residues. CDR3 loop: CASSQDRDTATSNTEAFF. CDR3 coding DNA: TGCGCCAGCAGCCAAGATCGTGACACAGCGACCTCGAACACTGAAGCTTTCTTT.

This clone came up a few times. CDR3 loop: CASRDRQESYEQYF. CDR3 nucleotides: TGTGCCAGCAGAGACCGACAGGAGTCCTACGAGCAGTACTTC. V usage is TRBV9 and J usage is TRBJ2-7, with a tentative D call TRBD1 (6 bases). V lost 5 bases to trimming and J lost 1 base, with 13 bases between them. CDR1 SGDLS and CDR2 YYNGEE come from the germline V gene. This CDR3 spans 14 amino acids.

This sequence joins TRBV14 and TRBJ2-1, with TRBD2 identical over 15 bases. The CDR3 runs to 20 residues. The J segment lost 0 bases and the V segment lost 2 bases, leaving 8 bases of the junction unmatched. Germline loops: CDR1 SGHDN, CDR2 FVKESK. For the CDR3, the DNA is TGTGCCAGCAGCCAAACAAACCGGACTAGCGGGAGGGGCTCCTACAATGAGCAGTTCTTC. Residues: CASSQTNRTSGRGSYNEQFF.

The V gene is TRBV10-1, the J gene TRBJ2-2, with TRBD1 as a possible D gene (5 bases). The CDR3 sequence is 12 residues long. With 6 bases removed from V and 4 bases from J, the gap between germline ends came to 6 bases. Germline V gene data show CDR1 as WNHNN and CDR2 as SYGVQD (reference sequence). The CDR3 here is CASRGRTGELFF. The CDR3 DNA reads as TGCGCCAGCAGGGGGCGCACCGGGGAGCTGTTTTTT.

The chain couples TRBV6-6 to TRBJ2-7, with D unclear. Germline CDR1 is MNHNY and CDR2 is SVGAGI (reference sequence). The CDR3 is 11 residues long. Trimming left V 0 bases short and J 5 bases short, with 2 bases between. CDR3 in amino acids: CASSYSHEQYF. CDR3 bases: TGTGCCAGCAGTTACTCTCACGAGCAGTACTTC.

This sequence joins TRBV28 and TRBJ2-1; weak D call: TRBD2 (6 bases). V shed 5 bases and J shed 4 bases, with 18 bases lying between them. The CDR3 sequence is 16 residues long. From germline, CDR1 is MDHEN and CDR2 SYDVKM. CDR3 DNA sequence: TGTGCCAGCAGTCCGGGGGTTTATAGCGGATACAATGAGCAGTTCTTC. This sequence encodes CASSPGVYSGYNEQFF. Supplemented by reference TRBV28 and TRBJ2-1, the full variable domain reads DVKVTQSSRYLVKRTGEKVFLECVQDMDHENMFWYRQDPGLGLRLIYFSYDVKMKEKGDIPEGYSVSREKKERFSLILESASTNQTSMYLCASSPGVYSGYNEQFFGPGTRLTVL.

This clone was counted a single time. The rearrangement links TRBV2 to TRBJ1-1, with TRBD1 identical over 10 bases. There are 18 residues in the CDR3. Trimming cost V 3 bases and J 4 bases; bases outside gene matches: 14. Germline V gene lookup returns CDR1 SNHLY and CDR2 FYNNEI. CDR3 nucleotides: TGTGCCAGCAGTGACGTGACAGGGGGCTTGGGCCTGGGCACTGAAGCTTTCTTT. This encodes CASSDVTGGLGLGTEAFF.

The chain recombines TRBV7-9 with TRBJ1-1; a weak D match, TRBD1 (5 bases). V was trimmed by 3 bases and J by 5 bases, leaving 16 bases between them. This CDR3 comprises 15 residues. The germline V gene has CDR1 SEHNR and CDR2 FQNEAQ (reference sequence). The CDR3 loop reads CASSFAARGFTEAFF. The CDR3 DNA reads TGTGCCAGCAGCTTCGCCGCTCGGGGCTTTACTGAAGCTTTCTTT.

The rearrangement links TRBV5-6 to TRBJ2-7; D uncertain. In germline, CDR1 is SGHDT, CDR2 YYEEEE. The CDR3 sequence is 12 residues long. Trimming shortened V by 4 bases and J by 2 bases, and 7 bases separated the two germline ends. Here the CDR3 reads CASSTGPYEQYF. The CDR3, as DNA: TGTGCCAGCAGCACCGGCCCCTACGAGCAGTACTTC.

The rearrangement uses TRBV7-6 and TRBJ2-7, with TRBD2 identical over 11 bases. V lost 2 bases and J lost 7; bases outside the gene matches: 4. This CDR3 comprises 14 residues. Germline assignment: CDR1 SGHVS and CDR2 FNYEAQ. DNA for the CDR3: TGTGCCAGCAGCTTACTAGCGGGAGGTATTGAGCAGTACTTC. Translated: CASSLLAGGIEQYF.

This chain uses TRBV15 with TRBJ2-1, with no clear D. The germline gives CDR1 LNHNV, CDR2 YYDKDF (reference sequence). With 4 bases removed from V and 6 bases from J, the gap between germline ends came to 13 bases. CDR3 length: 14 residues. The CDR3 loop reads CATSTDRHVNEQFF. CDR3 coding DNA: TGTGCCACCAGCACCGATAGACACGTCAATGAGCAGTTCTTC.

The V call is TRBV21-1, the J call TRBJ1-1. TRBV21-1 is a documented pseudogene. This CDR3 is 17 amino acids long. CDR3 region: CASNTTTNGVRDTEAFF. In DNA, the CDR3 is TGTGCCAGCAATACAACTACAAATGGAGTAAGGGACACTGAAGCTTTCTTT.

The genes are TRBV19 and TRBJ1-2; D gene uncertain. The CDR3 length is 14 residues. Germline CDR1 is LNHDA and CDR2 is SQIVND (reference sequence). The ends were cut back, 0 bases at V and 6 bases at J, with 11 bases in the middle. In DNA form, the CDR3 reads TGTGCCAGTAGTATAGACGTCCTGATCCATGGCTACACCTTC. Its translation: CASSIDVLIHGYTF. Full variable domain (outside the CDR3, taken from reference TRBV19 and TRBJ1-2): DGGITQSPKYLFRKEGQNVTLSCEQNLNHDAMYWYRQDPGQGLRLIYYSQIVNDFQKGDIAEGYSVSREKKESFPLTVTSAQKNPTAFYLCASSIDVLIHGYTFGSGTRLTVV.

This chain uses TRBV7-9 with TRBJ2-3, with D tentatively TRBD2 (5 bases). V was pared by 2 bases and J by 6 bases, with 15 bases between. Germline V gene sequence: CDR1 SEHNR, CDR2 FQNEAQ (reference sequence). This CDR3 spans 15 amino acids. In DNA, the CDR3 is TGTGCCAGCAGCTTACTTGTGGGAGTACCTGATACGCAGTATTTT. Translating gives CASSLLVGVPDTQYF.

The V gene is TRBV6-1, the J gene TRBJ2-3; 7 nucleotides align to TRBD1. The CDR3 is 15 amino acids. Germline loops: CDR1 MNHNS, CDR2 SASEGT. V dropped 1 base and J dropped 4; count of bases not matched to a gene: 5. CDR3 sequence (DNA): TGTGCCAGCAGTGAAGTAGGGGGCGCAGCAGATACGCAGTATTTT. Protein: CASSEVGGAADTQYF.

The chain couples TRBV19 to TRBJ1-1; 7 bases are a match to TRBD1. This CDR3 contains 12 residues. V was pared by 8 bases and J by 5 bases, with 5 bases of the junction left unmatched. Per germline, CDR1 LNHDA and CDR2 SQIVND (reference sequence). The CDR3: CASRQGETEAFF. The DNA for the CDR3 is TGTGCCAGTCGACAGGGAGAAACTGAAGCTTTCTTT.

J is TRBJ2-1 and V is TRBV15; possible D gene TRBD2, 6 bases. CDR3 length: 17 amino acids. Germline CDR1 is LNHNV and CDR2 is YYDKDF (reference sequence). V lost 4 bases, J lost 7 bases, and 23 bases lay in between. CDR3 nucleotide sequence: TGTGCCACCAGCAAAGCGAACCACGGGGGAGGTTGGAATGAGCAGTTCTTC. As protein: CATSKANHGGGWNEQFF.

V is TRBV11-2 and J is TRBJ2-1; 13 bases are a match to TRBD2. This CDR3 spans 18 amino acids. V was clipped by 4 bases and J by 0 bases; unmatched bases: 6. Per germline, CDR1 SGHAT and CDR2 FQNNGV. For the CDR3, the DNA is TGTGCCAGCAGCTCATGGACTAGCGGGGGTAGCTCCTACAATGAGCAGTTCTTC. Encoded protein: CASSSWTSGGSSYNEQFF.

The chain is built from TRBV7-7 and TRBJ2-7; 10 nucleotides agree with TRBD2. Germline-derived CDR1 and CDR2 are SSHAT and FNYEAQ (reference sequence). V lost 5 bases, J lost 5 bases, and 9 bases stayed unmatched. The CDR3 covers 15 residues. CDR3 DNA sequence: TGTGCCAGCAGCCCTTCTCTAGCGGGAGTCGACGAGCAGTACTTC. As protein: CASSPSLAGVDEQYF.

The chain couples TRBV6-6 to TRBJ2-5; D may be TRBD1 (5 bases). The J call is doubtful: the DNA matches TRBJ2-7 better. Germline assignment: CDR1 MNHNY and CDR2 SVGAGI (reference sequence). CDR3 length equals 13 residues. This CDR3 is CASSYSQGYEQYF. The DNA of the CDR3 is TGTGCCAGCAGTTACTCGCAGGGCTACGAGCAGTACTTC.

The CDR3 nucleotides read TGTGCCAGCAGTTCTCCGGGGACAGGATACAATGAGCAGTTCTTC. It translates to CASSSPGTGYNEQFF. This chain connects TRBV6-5 to TRBJ2-1; 8 bases are shared with TRBD1. CDR3 size: 15 residues. CDR1 is MNHEY and CDR2 is SVGAGI in the germline V gene. V gave up 4 bases and J gave up 4 bases; unmatched junction bases: 6.

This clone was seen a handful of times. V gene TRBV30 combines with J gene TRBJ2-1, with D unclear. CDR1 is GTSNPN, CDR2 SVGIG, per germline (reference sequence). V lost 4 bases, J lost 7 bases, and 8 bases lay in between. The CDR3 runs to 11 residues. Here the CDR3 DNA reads TGTGCCTGGATGAGTACAAATGAGCAGTTCTTC. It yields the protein CAWMSTNEQFF.

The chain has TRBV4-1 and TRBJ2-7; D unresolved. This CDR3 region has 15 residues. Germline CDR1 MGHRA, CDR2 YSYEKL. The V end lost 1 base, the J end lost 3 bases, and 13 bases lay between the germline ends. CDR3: CASSQGLEVNYEQYF. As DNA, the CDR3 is TGCGCCAGCAGCCAAGGCCTTGAGGTGAACTACGAGCAGTACTTC.

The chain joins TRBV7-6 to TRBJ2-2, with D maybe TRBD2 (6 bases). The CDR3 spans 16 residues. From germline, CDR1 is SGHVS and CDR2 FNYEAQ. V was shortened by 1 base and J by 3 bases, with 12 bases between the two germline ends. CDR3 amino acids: CASSLGGWGDTGELFF. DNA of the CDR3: TGTGCCAGCAGCTTAGGAGGGTGGGGGGACACCGGGGAGCTGTTTTTT.

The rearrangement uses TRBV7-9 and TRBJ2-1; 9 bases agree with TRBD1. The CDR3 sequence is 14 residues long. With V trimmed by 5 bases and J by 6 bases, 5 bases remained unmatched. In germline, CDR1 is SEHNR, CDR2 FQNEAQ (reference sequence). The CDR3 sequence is CASSQHRGPNEQFF. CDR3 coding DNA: TGTGCCAGCAGCCAACACAGGGGGCCCAATGAGCAGTTCTTC.

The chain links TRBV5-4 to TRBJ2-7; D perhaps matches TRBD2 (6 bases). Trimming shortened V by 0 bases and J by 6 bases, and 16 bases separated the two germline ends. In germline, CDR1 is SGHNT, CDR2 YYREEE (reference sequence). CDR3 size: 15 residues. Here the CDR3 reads CASSLGAGPSGEQYF. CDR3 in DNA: TGTGCCAGCAGCTTGGGGGCGGGGCCAAGCGGCGAGCAGTACTTC. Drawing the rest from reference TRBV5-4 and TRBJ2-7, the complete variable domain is ETGVTQSPTHLIKTRGQQVTLRCSSQSGHNTVSWYQQALGQGPQFIFQYYREEENGRGNFPPRFSGLQFPNYSSELNVNALELDDSALYLCASSLGAGPSGEQYFGPGTRLTVT.